The present T cell receptor beta chain was sequenced within a study of blood T cell repertoires in COVID-19. Overall study: Sample material is recorded as cDNA or gDNA derived from T cells, B-cell-depleted T cells, or PBMCs.

This clone showed up just once. Clones were sequenced by immunoSEQ multiplex PCR, and TCRdb holds only the in-frame ones, with some missing. The profile shows fewer than 200,000 clones, less than 90% of them singletons. Germline V lookup: CDR1 SEHNR, CDR2 FQNEAQ (reference sequence). Trimming cost V 9 bases and J 8 bases, with 16 bases left between them. The CDR3 is 12 amino acids. This chain joins TRBV7-9 and TRBJ1-2, with a tentative D call TRBD1 (5 bases). Sequencing input: PBMCs or T cells enriched from blood (not recorded which). This clonotype was obtained from a woman between 45 and 60 years old who had recovered from COVID-19. The DNA for the CDR3 is TGTGCCAGGCATTGGGAGGGACGGGGCTACACCTTC. As protein: CARHWEGRGYTF.